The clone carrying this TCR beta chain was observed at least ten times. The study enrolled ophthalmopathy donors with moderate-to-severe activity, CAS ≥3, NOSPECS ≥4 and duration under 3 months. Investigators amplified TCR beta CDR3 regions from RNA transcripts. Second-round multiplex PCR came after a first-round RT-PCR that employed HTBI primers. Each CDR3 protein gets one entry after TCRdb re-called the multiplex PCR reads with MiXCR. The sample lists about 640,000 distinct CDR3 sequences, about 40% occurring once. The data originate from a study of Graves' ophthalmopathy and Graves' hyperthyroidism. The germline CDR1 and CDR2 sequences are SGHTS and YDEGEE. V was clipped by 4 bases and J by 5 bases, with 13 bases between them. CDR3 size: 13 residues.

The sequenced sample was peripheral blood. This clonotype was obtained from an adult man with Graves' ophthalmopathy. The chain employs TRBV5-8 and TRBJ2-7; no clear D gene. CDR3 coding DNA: TGTGCCAGCAGCACGAGGACCCGCCACGAGCAGTACTTC. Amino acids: CASSTRTRHEQYF.